Shown below are 23 T cell receptor beta chains from a single sample sequenced in a study of regulatory T cells in long-lasting Graves disease. Building the TCR beta libraries relied on iRepertoire HTBI primers, and CDR3 regions underwent Arm-PCR. In TCRdb, the multiplex PCR reads were re-called with MiXCR into one record per CDR3 protein. The repertoire holds approximately 440,000 distinct CDR3 sequences, about a quarter seen once, with 26% in the top ten. As to time point: persistent/refractory GD, antithyroid drugs over 5 years with positive TRAb. There was RNA extracted from PBMCs, and the TCR library was made from it. The material sequenced was peripheral blood mononuclear cells (PBMCs), taken when the disease was refractory, from a patient treated with antithyroid drugs. These receptors were collected from a female donor with Graves disease.

This clonotype came up a few times. The V and J genes are TRBV10-3 and TRBJ1-5; D remains unclear. Per the germline V gene, CDR1 is ENHRY and CDR2 is SYGVKD. With 3 bases removed from V and 7 bases from J, the gap between germline ends came to 10 bases. The CDR3 totals 13 residues. The CDR3 sequence: CAISEEASQPQHF. CDR3 sequence (DNA): TGTGCCATCAGTGAAGAGGCGTCGCAGCCCCAGCATTTT.

The rearrangement joins TRBV6-1 to TRBJ1-1; D remains ambiguous. CDR3 length: 16 amino acids. Trimming left V 5 bases short and J 6 bases short, with 22 bases between. Germline V gives CDR1 MNHNS, CDR2 SASEGT. This CDR3 is CASSRLTERTAAEAFF. The DNA of the CDR3 is TGTGCCAGCAGTAGACTAACAGAGAGGACCGCAGCTGAAGCTTTCTTT.

This clonotype has a count of ten or more. The chain couples TRBV28 to TRBJ2-7; 10 nucleotides line up with TRBD2. With 6 bases clipped from V and 3 bases from J, the junction kept 11 bases outside the gene matches. Germline V gene lookup returns CDR1 MDHEN and CDR2 SYDVKM. CDR3 length: 16 residues. For the CDR3, the DNA is TGTGCCAGCAGACGTCCCGGGACTAGCGAACTCTACGAGCAGTACTTC. Residues: CASRRPGTSELYEQYF.

This clonotype showed up many times. The chain couples TRBV7-2 to TRBJ2-7, with 12 bases matching TRBD2. V was clipped by 5 bases and J by 4 bases; unmatched bases: 6. This CDR3 is 15 amino acids long. The germline gives CDR1 SGHTA, CDR2 FQGNSA. The CDR3 is CASSQGLAGGYEQYF. CDR3 DNA: TGTGCCAGCAGCCAAGGGCTAGCGGGAGGGTACGAGCAGTACTTC.

This clonotype was observed at least ten times. The gene calls are TRBV30 and TRBJ1-2, with D maybe TRBD1 (6 bases). CDR1 and CDR2 (germline): GTSNPN, SVGIG (reference sequence). The V and J ends lost 7 bases and 7 bases respectively, with 13 bases between them. This CDR3 contains 11 residues. The CDR3 sequence: CAFADSRGYTF. The CDR3 nucleotides are TGTGCCTTCGCGGACAGTCGTGGCTACACCTTC.

The table lists this clonotype with many counts. V gene TRBV2 combines with J gene TRBJ1-2, with D uncertain. V lost 7 bases and J lost 1, with 10 bases in between. CDR1 is SNHLY and CDR2 is FYNNEI in the germline V gene. CDR3 length: 13 amino acids. The CDR3 region is CASKGSGNYGYTF. The CDR3 bases are TGTGCCAGCAAGGGCAGCGGTAACTATGGCTACACCTTC.

There are many counts of this clonotype. The chain uses TRBV28 and TRBJ2-7, with TRBD2 matching 14 bases. There are 17 residues in the CDR3. The germline gives CDR1 MDHEN, CDR2 SYDVKM. The junction had 12 bases not matched to a gene; V was cut back by 5 bases and J by 6 bases. CDR3 region: CASSTGLAGGSLGEQYF. Here the CDR3 DNA reads TGTGCCAGCAGTACTGGACTAGCGGGAGGCTCTTTGGGCGAGCAGTACTTC. The full variable domain, its missing parts supplied by reference TRBV28 and TRBJ2-7, is DVKVTQSSRYLVKRTGEKVFLECVQDMDHENMFWYRQDPGLGLRLIYFSYDVKMKEKGDIPEGYSVSREKKERFSLILESASTNQTSMYLCASSTGLAGGSLGEQYFGPGTRLTVT.

This clonotype was detected a few times. The J gene is TRBJ1-1, the V gene TRBV20-1, with D possibly being TRBD1 (6 bases). From germline, CDR1 is DFQATT and CDR2 SNEGSKA (reference sequence). This CDR3 is built from 16 residues. The V gene lost 5 bases and the J gene lost 4 bases, with 23 bases spanning the gap. CDR3 residues: CSARNFRGRGGTEAFF. The CDR3 DNA reads as TGCAGTGCTCGCAATTTCCGGGGGCGAGGGGGCACTGAAGCTTTCTTT.

The J gene is TRBJ1-4, the V gene TRBV5-1; 12 bases line up with TRBD1. V lost 6 bases, J lost 7 bases, and 10 bases stayed unmatched. The germline gives CDR1 SGHRS, CDR2 YFSETQ. This CDR3 spans 16 amino acids. The CDR3 region has the DNA TGCGCCAGCACCACCGGGGGACAGGGGGCAGGTGAAAAACTGTTTTTT. Translated, it gives CASTTGGQGAGEKLFF.

Many counts were recorded for this clonotype. CDR3 amino acids: CASSLALSGTANEKLFF. In DNA, the CDR3 is TGCGCCAGCAGCTTGGCCTTGTCGGGGACCGCCAATGAAAAACTGTTTTTT. The rearrangement uses TRBV5-1 and TRBJ1-4; D is possibly TRBD1 (5 bases). Germline CDR1 and CDR2: SGHRS and YFSETQ. The V end was cut by 0 bases, the J end by 5 bases, with 17 bases between. CDR3 size: 17 residues.

V is TRBV7-4 and J is TRBJ1-1, with a tentative D call TRBD1 (5 bases). The CDR3 contains 21 residues. V dropped 0 bases and J dropped 4 bases, with 30 bases sitting between them. CDR1 SGHVT and CDR2 SQSDAQ come from the germline V gene. In nucleotides, the CDR3 is TGTGCCAGCAGCTTAGCGCTAAGTCTCCCTTGGGCAGGGTTGAAGGGCACTGAAGCTTTCTTT. Residues: CASSLALSLPWAGLKGTEAFF.

The rearrangement uses TRBV6-2 or TRBV6-3 and TRBJ1-2; 9 positions match TRBD1. V gave up 0 bases and J gave up 7 bases; unmatched junction bases: 6. Germline-derived CDR1 and CDR2 are MNHEY and SVGEGT. CDR3 length equals 15 residues. CDR3 in DNA: TGTGCCAGCAGTTACTCATGGACAGGGGAGGCTGGCTACACCTTC. It translates to CASSYSWTGEAGYTF.

V is TRBV20-1 and J is TRBJ1-3; TRBD1 might be the D (6 bases). Germline CDR1 DFQATT, CDR2 SNEGSKA (reference sequence). The V end lost 0 bases, the J end lost 7 bases, and 10 bases lay between the germline ends. The CDR3 contains 13 residues. CDR3 nucleotides: TGCAGTGCTAGAGATCCGGGGGCGAACACCATATATTTT. Protein: CSARDPGANTIYF.

CDR3 coding DNA: TGTGCCAGCAGTTCAGGACAGGGAAACCCCTACGAGCAGTACTTC. This sequence encodes CASSSGQGNPYEQYF. The rearrangement links TRBV12-3 or TRBV12-4 to TRBJ2-7; 8 nucleotides align to TRBD1. CDR3 length equals 15 residues. J gave up 2 bases and V 4 bases, and 7 bases lay outside the gene matches.

This clonotype has just a few counts. The rearrangement uses TRBV6-1 and TRBJ1-5; D is unclear. V lost 6 bases and J lost 3, with 12 bases in between. In germline, CDR1 is MNHNS, CDR2 SASEGT. CDR3 length: 14 residues. CDR3 amino acids: CASSSGLANQPQHF. CDR3 DNA sequence: TGTGCCAGCAGCAGCGGACTTGCCAATCAGCCCCAGCATTTT.

The chain couples TRBV5-1 to TRBJ2-2; TRBD1 agrees at 8 bases. The CDR3 has 14 amino acids. V lost 3 bases to trimming and J lost 6 bases; unmatched junction nucleotides: 4. Per the germline V gene, CDR1 is SGHRS and CDR2 is YFSETQ. CDR3 in DNA: TGCGCCAGCAGCTGGACAGGGATGGCCGGGGAGCTGTTTTTT. Translating gives CASSWTGMAGELFF.

This clonotype was observed a handful of times. V usage is TRBV3-1 and J usage is TRBJ1-1, with 7 bases fitting TRBD1. This CDR3 comprises 15 residues. Looked up from germline, CDR1 is LGHDT and CDR2 is YNNKEL (reference sequence). V gave up 0 bases and J gave up 6 bases; unmatched junction bases: 7. In DNA, the CDR3 is TGTGCCAGCAGCCAAGAGACAGGGAAGGTCGCTGAAGCTTTCTTT. This sequence encodes CASSQETGKVAEAFF.

In this sample, this clonotype turned up many times. The chain carries TRBV2 and TRBJ2-1, with 9 nucleotides matching TRBD2. Germline V gene lookup returns CDR1 SNHLY and CDR2 FYNNEI. There are 15 residues in the CDR3. The junction had 7 bases not matched to a gene; V was cut back by 4 bases and J by 6 bases. The DNA of the CDR3 is TGTGCCAGCAGTGTTGAGACTAGCGGACGCAATGAGCAGTTCTTC. Translation: CASSVETSGRNEQFF.

The V gene is TRBV20-1, the J gene TRBJ2-3; D remains ambiguous. The germline gives CDR1 DFQATT, CDR2 SNEGSKA (reference sequence). This CDR3 has 11 amino acids. V was cut by 5 bases and J by 4 bases, with 7 bases left in between. The CDR3 reads CSAEKSDTQYF. In DNA form, the CDR3 reads TGCAGTGCTGAGAAGTCAGATACGCAGTATTTT.

Points on this clonotype: This could be a read error, since a much larger clone is one nucleotide away. The CDR3 DNA is TGTGCCTCCAGCAGAGATTACGACAGGAAAAATGGCTACACCTTC. Protein sequence: CASSRDYDRKNGYTF. The chain is built from TRBV15 and TRBJ1-2; perhaps TRBD1 as D (6 bases). This CDR3 is built from 15 residues. CDR1 is LNHNV and CDR2 is YYDKDF in the germline V gene (reference sequence).

The J gene is TRBJ1-2, the V gene TRBV9; 7 bases fit TRBD1. CDR1 is SGDLS, CDR2 YYNGEE, per germline. The trim removed 4 bases at V and 8 bases at J, leaving 11 bases unmatched. The CDR3 loop spans 14 amino acids. The CDR3 nucleotides read TGTGCCAGCAGCACCCAGGGGGGGGGAGGAGGCTACACCTTC. It specifies CASSTQGGGGGYTF.

Remarks on this clonotype: The junction shows a germline mismatch at one end, possibly a read error. This chain joins TRBV28 and TRBJ2-6; TRBD1 matches at 7 bases. CDR3 length: 18 residues. Germline V gene sequence: CDR1 MDHEN, CDR2 SYDVKM. The CDR3 protein is CPSSPRQGMLSGANVLTF. CDR3 bases: TGTCCCAGCAGCCCCCGACAGGGTATGCTCTCTGGGGCCAACGTCCTGACTTTC.

Only a few counts were recorded for this clonotype. The V call is TRBV2, the J call TRBJ2-7; maybe TRBD1 (6 bases). The germline V and J ends were trimmed by 6 bases and 2 bases, with 17 bases remaining between them. Germline V lookup: CDR1 SNHLY, CDR2 FYNNEI. The CDR3 totals 15 residues. The CDR3 loop is CASSQGRAETYEQYF. CDR3 DNA sequence: TGTGCCAGCAGCCAGGGGCGGGCGGAAACCTACGAGCAGTACTTC.